The clone carrying this T cell receptor (beta chain) was found a few times. The sample belongs to a study of spatial heterogeneity in lung cancer. The V and J ends lost 5 bases and 3 bases respectively, with 8 bases between them. Per germline, CDR1 MNHEY and CDR2 SVGEGT. The CDR3 length is 13 residues. Time point here: blood at routine non-recurrence follow-up after resection. TCRdb reprocessed the 5' RACE reads with MiXCR, giving one entry per CDR3 protein. The sample lists 72,000 or so distinct CDR3 sequences, roughly 8.9% occurring once. This chain links TRBV6-2 or TRBV6-3 with TRBJ2-1; D might be TRBD2 (5 bases). This specimen was PBMCs, taken at follow-up. The sequence was collected from a female donor with early-stage non-small cell lung cancer. The CDR3 nucleotides are TGTGCCAGCAGTAGAGGGATCTACAATGAGCAGTTCTTC. Residues: CASSRGIYNEQFF.